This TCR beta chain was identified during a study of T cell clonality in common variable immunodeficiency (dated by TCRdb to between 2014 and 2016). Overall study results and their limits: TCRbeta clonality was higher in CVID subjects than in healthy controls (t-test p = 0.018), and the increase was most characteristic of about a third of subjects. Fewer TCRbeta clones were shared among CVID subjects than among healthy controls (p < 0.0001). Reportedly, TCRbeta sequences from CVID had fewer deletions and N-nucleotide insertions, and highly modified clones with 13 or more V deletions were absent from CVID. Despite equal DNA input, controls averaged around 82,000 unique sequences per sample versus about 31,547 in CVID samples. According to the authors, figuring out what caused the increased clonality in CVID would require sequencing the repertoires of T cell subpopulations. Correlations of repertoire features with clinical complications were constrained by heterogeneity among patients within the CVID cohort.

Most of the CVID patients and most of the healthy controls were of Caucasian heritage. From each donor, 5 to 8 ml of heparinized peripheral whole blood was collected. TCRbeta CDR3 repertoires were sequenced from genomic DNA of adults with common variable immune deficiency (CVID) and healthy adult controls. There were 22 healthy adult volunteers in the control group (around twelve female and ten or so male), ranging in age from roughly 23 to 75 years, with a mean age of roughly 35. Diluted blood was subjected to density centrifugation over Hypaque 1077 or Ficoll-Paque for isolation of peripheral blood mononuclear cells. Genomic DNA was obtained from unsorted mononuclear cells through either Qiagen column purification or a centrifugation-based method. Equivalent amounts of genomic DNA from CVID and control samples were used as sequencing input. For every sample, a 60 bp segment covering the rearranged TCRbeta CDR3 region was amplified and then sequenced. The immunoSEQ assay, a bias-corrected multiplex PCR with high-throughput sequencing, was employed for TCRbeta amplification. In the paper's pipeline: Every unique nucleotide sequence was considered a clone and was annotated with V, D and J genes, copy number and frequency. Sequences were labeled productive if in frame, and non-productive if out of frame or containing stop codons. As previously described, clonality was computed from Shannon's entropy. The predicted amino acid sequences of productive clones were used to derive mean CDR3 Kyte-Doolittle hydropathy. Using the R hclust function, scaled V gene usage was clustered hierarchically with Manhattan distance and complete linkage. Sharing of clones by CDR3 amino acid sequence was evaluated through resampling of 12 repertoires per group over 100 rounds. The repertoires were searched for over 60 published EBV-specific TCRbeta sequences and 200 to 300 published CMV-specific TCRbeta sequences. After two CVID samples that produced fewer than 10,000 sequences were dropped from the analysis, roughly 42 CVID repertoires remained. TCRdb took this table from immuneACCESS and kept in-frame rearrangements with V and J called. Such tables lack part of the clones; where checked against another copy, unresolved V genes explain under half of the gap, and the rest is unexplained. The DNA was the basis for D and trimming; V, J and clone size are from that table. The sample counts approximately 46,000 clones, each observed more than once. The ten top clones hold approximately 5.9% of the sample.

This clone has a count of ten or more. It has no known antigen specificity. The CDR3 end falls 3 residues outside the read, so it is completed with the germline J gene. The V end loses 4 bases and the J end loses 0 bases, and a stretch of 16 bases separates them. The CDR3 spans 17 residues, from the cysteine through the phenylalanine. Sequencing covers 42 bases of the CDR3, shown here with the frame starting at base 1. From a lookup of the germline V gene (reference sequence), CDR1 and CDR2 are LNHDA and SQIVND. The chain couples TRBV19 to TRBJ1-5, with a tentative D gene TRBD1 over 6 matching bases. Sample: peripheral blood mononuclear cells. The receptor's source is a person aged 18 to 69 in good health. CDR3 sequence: CASSTQGTLYSNQPQHF. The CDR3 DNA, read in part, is TGTGCCAGTAGTACCCAGGGGACACTCTATAGCAATCAGCCC.